A selection of T cell receptor beta chains follows, all from one sample in a study of T cell repertoires in cytomegalovirus infection. No cognate antigen is known for these TCRs. MiXCR was run by TCRdb on the reads, yielding one entry per CDR3 protein. The table has tens of thousands of distinct CDR3 sequences, about 52% seen once; the top ten hold 75% to 95%. The specimen comprised CD8+ T cells from cultured PBMCs, sampled from culture after CMV antigen stimulation. The receptor set was obtained from a human donor in good health (CMV status not recorded). Some clones in this sample may be carry-over from other donors' samples. Each CDR3 is given with its conserved first and last residue. Each record gives: D gene, V gene, J gene, clone size, CDR3 DNA, CDR3 protein. D genes are given only for firm matches. Expanded clones get a size class; other rows say once, few or many, or leave the size out.

>-|TRBV7-9|TRBJ2-3|-
TGTGCCACTCCCTGGGGCGGGAGCACAGATACGCAGTATTTT
CATPWGGSTDTQYF
>TRBD1|TRBV7-8|TRBJ2-5|once
TGTGCCAGCAGTCGCCCCCGGGACAGCGTTGAAGAGACCCAGTACTTC
CASSRPRDSVEETQYF
>-|TRBV7-8|TRBJ1-1|few
TGTGCCAGCAGCTTAATCGGGGCGAGGGGTGAAGCTTTCTTT
CASSLIGARGEAFF
>-|TRBV10-3|TRBJ1-1|-
TGTGCCAGCGAAGTGAACAAGGGGACTGAAGCTTTCTTT
CASEVNKGTEAFF
>TRBD1|TRBV4-1|TRBJ2-7|-
TGCGCCAGCAGCCTCCTAGGACAGGGGGTCTCCTACGAGCAGTACTTC
CASSLLGQGVSYEQYF
>-|TRBV5-1|TRBJ2-7|-
TGCGCCAGCAGCTTGGCATTCGAGCAGTACTTC
CASSLAFEQYF
>-|TRBV27|TRBJ2-5|once
TGTGCCAGCCAGGGGTTAGGGCACCAGTACTTC
CASQGLGHQYF
>-|TRBV12-3/TRBV12-4|TRBJ2-2|-
TGTGCCAGCAGTATCACAGGCGATGCGAACACCGGGGAGCTGTTTTTT
CASSITGDANTGELFF
>-|TRBV7-2|TRBJ2-1|-
TGTGCCAGCAGCCCAAGCATTGAGCAGTTCTTC
CASSPSIEQFF
>TRBD2|TRBV7-2|TRBJ2-1|-
TGTGCCAGCAGCCTCCCCCCCGGACTAGCGGGGTACAATGAGCAGTTCTTC
CASSLPPGLAGYNEQFF
>-|TRBV7-6|TRBJ2-6|few
TGTGCCAGCAGCCCCGGTGGGGCTGGGGCCAACGTCCTGACTTTC
CASSPGGAGANVLTF
>-|TRBV7-2|TRBJ1-6|few
TGTGCCAGCAGCCGAGCGGGACAACATAATTCACCCCTCCACTTT
CASSRAGQHNSPLHF
>-|TRBV7-2|TRBJ2-1|few
TGTGCCAGCAGCACCGTCGGGACGTCGGCGGCCAATGAGCAGTTCTTC
CASSTVGTSAANEQFF
>TRBD2|TRBV19|TRBJ2-5|-
TGTGCCAGTAGTATAGAGGGCCACAGCGGGGGCCGCCAAGAGACCCAGTACTTC
CASSIEGHSGGRQETQYF
>-|TRBV27|TRBJ2-7|-
TGTGCCAGCAGTTTGAGGGGATCCTACGAGCAGTACTTC
CASSLRGSYEQYF
>-|TRBV7-8|TRBJ1-1|few
TGTGCCAGCAGCCCCCACGGGACAACTAACACTGAAGCTTTCTTT
CASSPHGTTNTEAFF
>-|TRBV6-2/TRBV6-3|TRBJ2-1|-
TGTGCCAGTGGGTGGGGAGTAGAGCAGTTCTTC
CASGWGVEQFF
>-|TRBV11-2|TRBJ1-1|many
TGTGCCAGCAGCTTCCTCGGGGGGATAAACACTGAAGCTTTCTTT
CASSFLGGINTEAFF
>TRBD2|TRBV5-1|TRBJ2-7|-
TGCGCCAGCAGCTTCGCGGGAGGAGGGTACGAGCAGTACTTC
CASSFAGGGYEQYF
>TRBD2|TRBV6-1|TRBJ2-3|-
TGTGCCAGCAGTCCGGGACTAGCGGGGGGTACAATAGATACGCAGTATTTT
CASSPGLAGGTIDTQYF
>-|TRBV6-2/TRBV6-3|TRBJ1-1|-
TGTGCCAGCAGCCGACGACGGAGGGAAGCCATGAACACTGAAGCTTTCTTT
CASSRRRREAMNTEAFF
>-|TRBV7-6|TRBJ2-7|-
TGTGCCAGCAGCCCGGACAGTTCCTACGAGCAGTACTTC
CASSPDSSYEQYF
>TRBD2|TRBV27|TRBJ2-3|once
TGTGCCAGTCACCCGGGACTAGATCCAGATACGCAGTATTTT
CASHPGLDPDTQYF
>TRBD2|TRBV7-3|TRBJ2-1|few
TGTGCCAGCAGCTTAGTCGCTAGCGGGGGTTTGTACAATGAGCAGTTCTTC
CASSLVASGGLYNEQFF
>TRBD1|TRBV7-3|TRBJ1-2|-
TGTGCCAGCAGCTCCTCCCCAGGGGGTAACTATGGCTACACCTTC
CASSSSPGGNYGYTF
>-|TRBV11-1|TRBJ2-7|-
TGTGCCAGCAGCTTTGGGTGGATTTACGAGCAGTACTTC
CASSFGWIYEQYF
>-|TRBV7-7|TRBJ2-7|-
TGTGCCAGCAGCTGCCAGACTAGGGATAAGCTCTACGAGCAGTACTTC
CASSCQTRDKLYEQYF
>-|TRBV12-3/TRBV12-4|TRBJ1-1|-
TGTGCCAGCAGAGCCGTTACAGGGAGCGAAGCTTTCTTT
CASRAVTGSEAFF
>-|TRBV7-6|TRBJ2-1|-
TGTGCCAGCAGCTTAAGCATATACAATGAGCAGTTCTTC
CASSLSIYNEQFF
>TRBD2|TRBV7-9|TRBJ2-7|many
TGTGCCAGCAGCTCGCCGGGACTAGCGGGTGCTAGGGACGAGCAGTACTTC
CASSSPGLAGARDEQYF
>-|TRBV11-2|TRBJ2-2|-
TGTGCCAGCAGCTTAGTTTGGGGTACCGGGGAGCTGTTTTTT
CASSLVWGTGELFF
>TRBD1|TRBV11-2|TRBJ1-1|-
TGTGCCAGCAGCTGGTGGGACAGGGTCAGGAACACTGAAGCTTTCTTT
CASSWWDRVRNTEAFF
>-|TRBV7-9|TRBJ2-7|few
TGTGCCAGCAGCTCGTACAGGGTAGGCTACGAGCAGTACTTC
CASSSYRVGYEQYF
>TRBD1|TRBV12-3/TRBV12-4|TRBJ2-3|-
TGTGCCAGCAGCCCCATAACAGGGGTACGAGAAGATACGCAGTATTTT
CASSPITGVREDTQYF
>-|TRBV12-3/TRBV12-4|TRBJ1-1|-
TGTGCCACAGGCGATTCTGGCGCTGAAGCTTTCTTT
CATGDSGAEAFF
>-|TRBV4-1|TRBJ2-7|-
TGCGCCAGCAGCCAAGGAGGAGTGGGGTACGAGCAGTACTTC
CASSQGGVGYEQYF
>TRBD1|TRBV15|TRBJ2-1|-
TGTGCCACCAGCAGAAGACAGGGATTGAACAATGAGCAGTTCTTC
CATSRRQGLNNEQFF
>-|TRBV20-1|TRBJ2-7|-
TGCAGTGCTAGCCAGGGGTCGGACCCCTACGAGCAGTACTTC
CSASQGSDPYEQYF
>TRBD2|TRBV27|TRBJ2-1|-
TGTGCCAGCAGTTTGGGAGCGGGAGGGTACTACAATGAGCAGTTCTTC
CASSLGAGGYYNEQFF
>-|TRBV28|TRBJ1-3|few
TGTGCCAGCAGCCCTACCCTTCGACAACTTTGGCCTCGAAACACCATATATTTT
CASSPTLRQLWPRNTIYF
>TRBD1|TRBV5-1|TRBJ2-2|-
TGCGCCAGCAGCCATCTACAGGGGGCCGGGACCGGGGAGCTGTTTTTT
CASSHLQGAGTGELFF
>-|TRBV12-3/TRBV12-4|TRBJ2-5|-
TGTGCCAGCAGCAAGGAGGGAGGAGAGACCCAGTACTTC
CASSKEGGETQYF
>-|TRBV12-3/TRBV12-4|TRBJ1-1|many
TGTGCCAGCAGTTGGGGGAACACTGAAGCTTTCTTT
CASSWGNTEAFF
>TRBD1|TRBV20-1|TRBJ1-4|-
TGCAGTGCCCCGGGACAGGGGTCAACTAATGAAAAACTGTTTTTT
CSAPGQGSTNEKLFF
>-|TRBV7-8|TRBJ1-4|-
TGTGCCAGCAGCTTACGCCCTCCAGGCGCAACTAATGAAAAACTGTTTTTT
CASSLRPPGATNEKLFF
>-|TRBV11-3|TRBJ2-7|many
TGTGCCAGCAGCCCTACCACAGGGAATCACGACGAGCAGTACTTC
CASSPTTGNHDEQYF
>TRBD2|TRBV28|TRBJ2-1|-
TGTGCCAGCAGTACTAGCGGGAGGAACAATGAGCAGTTCTTC
CASSTSGRNNEQFF
>-|TRBV28|TRBJ2-1|-
TGTGCCAGCAGTTTAAGGGGCTTCTCCTACAATGAGCAGTTCTTC
CASSLRGFSYNEQFF
>-|TRBV7-9|TRBJ1-3|few
TGTGCCAGCACTGACAGGATCGGAAACACCATATATTTT
CASTDRIGNTIYF
>TRBD1|TRBV20-1|TRBJ1-2|-
TGCAGTGCTTTCAGACAGGGACAAGGCTATGGCTACACCTTC
CSAFRQGQGYGYTF
>-|TRBV7-9|TRBJ1-5|-
TGTGCCAGCAGCTTTCAGGGATCCAATCAGCCCCAGCATTTT
CASSFQGSNQPQHF
>-|TRBV20-1|TRBJ1-2|-
TGCAGTGCTAGAAAGGGTGGGGGGTGCACCTTC
CSARKGGGCTF
>-|TRBV7-6|TRBJ2-5|-
TGTGCCAGCAGCTTAGTGGCTCCTCCCCTCCAAGAGACCCAGTACTTC
CASSLVAPPLQETQYF
>TRBD2|TRBV7-3|TRBJ2-1|once
TGTGCCAGCAGCTCCACGACTAGCGGGGGTCCCTCGGAGCAGTTCTTC
CASSSTTSGGPSEQFF
>-|TRBV2|TRBJ2-7|-
TGTGCCAGCAGTGAGTTAAGTGAAGAGGGTTACGAGCAGTACTTC
CASSELSEEGYEQYF
>-|TRBV7-3|TRBJ2-7|-
TGTGCCAGCAGCGCAGGGGGGACGAGCTCCTACGAGCAGTACTTC
CASSAGGTSSYEQYF